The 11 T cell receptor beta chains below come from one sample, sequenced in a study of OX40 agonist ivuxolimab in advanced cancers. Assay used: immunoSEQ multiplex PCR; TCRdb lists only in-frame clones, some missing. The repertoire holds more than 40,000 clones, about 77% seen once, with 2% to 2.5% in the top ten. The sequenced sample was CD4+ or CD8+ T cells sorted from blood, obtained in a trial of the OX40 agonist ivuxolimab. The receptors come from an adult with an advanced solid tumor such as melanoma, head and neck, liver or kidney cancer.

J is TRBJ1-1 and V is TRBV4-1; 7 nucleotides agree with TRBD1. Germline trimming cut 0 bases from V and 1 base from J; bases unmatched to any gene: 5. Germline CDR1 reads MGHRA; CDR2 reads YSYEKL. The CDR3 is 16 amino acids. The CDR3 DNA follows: TGCGCCAGCAGCCAAGAAATGGGACAGACGAACACTGAAGCTTTCTTT. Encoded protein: CASSQEMGQTNTEAFF.

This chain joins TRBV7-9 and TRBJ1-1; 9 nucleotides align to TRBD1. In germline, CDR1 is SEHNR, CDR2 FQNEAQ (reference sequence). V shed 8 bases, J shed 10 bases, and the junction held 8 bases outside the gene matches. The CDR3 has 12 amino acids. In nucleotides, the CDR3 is TGTGCCAGCTCCTCCGGGACAGGGCGAGCTTTCTTT. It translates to CASSSGTGRAFF.

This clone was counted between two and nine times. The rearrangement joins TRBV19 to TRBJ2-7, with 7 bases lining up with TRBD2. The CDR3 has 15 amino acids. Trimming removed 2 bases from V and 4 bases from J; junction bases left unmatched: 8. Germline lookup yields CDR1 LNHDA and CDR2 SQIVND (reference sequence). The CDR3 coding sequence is TGTGCCAGTAGTATAAACGATCCCGGGAGGTACGAGCAGTACTTC. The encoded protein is CASSINDPGRYEQYF.

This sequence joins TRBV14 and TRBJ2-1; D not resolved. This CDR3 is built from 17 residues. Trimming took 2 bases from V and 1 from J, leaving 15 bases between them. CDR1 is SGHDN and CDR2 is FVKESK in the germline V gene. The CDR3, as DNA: TGTGCCAGCAGCCAATGGGAACTTTCCGTTTCCTACAATGAGCAGTTCTTC. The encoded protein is CASSQWELSVSYNEQFF.

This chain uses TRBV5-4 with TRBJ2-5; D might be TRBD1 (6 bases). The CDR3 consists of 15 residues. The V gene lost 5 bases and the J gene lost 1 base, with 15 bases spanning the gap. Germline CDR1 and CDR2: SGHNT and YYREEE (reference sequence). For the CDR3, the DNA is TGTGCCAGCAGTAATTTACAGGGTTTCCAAGAGACCCAGTACTTC. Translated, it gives CASSNLQGFQETQYF.

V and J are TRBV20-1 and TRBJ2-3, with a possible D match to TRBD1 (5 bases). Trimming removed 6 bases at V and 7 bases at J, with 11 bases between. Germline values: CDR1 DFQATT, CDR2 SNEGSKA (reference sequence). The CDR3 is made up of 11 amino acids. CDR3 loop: CSAGPPNTQYF. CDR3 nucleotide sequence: TGCAGTGCGGGGCCCCCAAATACGCAGTATTTT.

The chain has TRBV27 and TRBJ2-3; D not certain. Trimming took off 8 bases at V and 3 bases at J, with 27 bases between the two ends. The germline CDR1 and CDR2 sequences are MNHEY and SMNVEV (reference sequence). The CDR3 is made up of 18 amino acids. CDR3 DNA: TGTGCCAGCGCAGTTTGGTCTTGGCCCTCCAAAATTACAGATACGCAGTATTTT. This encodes CASAVWSWPSKITDTQYF.

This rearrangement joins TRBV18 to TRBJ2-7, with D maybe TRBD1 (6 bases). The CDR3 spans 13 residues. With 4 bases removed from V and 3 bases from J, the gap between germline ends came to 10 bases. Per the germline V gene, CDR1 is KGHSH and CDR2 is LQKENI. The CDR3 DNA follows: TGTGCCAGCTCACTGGGACAATACTACGAGCAGTACTTC. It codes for CASSLGQYYEQYF.

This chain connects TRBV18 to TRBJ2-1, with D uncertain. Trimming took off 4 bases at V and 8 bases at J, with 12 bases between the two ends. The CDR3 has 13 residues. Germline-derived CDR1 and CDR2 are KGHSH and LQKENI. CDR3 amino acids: CASSRYPLDEQFF. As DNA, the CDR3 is TGTGCCAGCTCACGATACCCGTTGGATGAGCAGTTCTTC.

CDR3 in DNA: TGCAGCGTTGCCTCCGGGACAGCCTCCTTGTATGGCTACACCTTC. Amino acid sequence: CSVASGTASLYGYTF. This sequence joins TRBV29-1 and TRBJ1-2, with 7 bases identical to TRBD1. The germline V gene encodes CDR1 SQVTM and CDR2 ANQGSEA. V gave up 4 bases and J gave up 5 bases; unmatched junction bases: 13. This CDR3 contains 15 residues.

The CDR3 nucleotides read TGCGCCAGCAGCTTGGGGGGAGTGGAGTACGAGCAGTACTTC. Its protein product is CASSLGGVEYEQYF. V is TRBV5-1 and J is TRBJ2-7; D perhaps matches TRBD2 (5 bases). This CDR3 has 14 amino acids. Trimming left V 0 bases short and J 4 bases short, with 11 bases between. Germline V gives CDR1 SGHRS, CDR2 YFSETQ.